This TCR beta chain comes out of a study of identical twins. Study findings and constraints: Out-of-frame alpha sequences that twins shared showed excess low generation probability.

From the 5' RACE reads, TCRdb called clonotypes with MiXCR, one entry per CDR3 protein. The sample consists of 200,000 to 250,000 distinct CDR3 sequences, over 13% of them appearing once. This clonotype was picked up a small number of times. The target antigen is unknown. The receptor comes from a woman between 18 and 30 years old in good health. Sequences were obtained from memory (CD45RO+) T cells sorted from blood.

CDR3 sequence (DNA): TGTGCCAGCTCACCACCGTCGAGGACAGGGGGCGATGAGCAGTTCTTC. Translation gives CASSPPSRTGGDEQFF. The chain links TRBV18 to TRBJ2-1; 11 nucleotides agree with TRBD1. This CDR3 comprises 16 residues. Germline values: CDR1 KGHSH, CDR2 LQKENI. Trimming cost V 0 bases and J 8 bases; bases outside gene matches: 6.